The next 24 T cell receptor beta chains were all read from a single sample in a study of Graves' ophthalmopathy and Graves' hyperthyroidism. RNA transcripts served as template for amplifying TCR beta CDR3 sequences. An opening RT-PCR round employed HTBI primers and preceded a second-round multiplex PCR. One entry per CDR3 protein results from TCRdb running MiXCR on the multiplex PCR reads. The sample records a few hundred thousand distinct CDR3 sequences, around 17% being singletons. The sequenced material came from peripheral blood. The origin of the receptors is a woman younger than 30 with Graves' ophthalmopathy.

This clonotype has ten or more counts. The chain joins TRBV6-2 or TRBV6-3 to TRBJ2-5; D is uncertain. Germline V gene sequence: CDR1 MNHEY, CDR2 SVGEGT. The V end was cut by 0 bases, the J end by 7 bases, with 6 bases between. CDR3 size: 12 residues. The CDR3 sequence: CASSYSTGTQYF. The CDR3 DNA sequence: TGTGCCAGCAGTTACTCAACCGGGACCCAGTACTTC.

This clonotype was detected many times. The chain couples TRBV7-9 to TRBJ2-4, with TRBD2 as a possible D gene (6 bases). V lost 4 bases and J 3 bases, leaving 16 bases between the germline ends. This CDR3 contains 16 residues. Germline values: CDR1 SEHNR, CDR2 FQNEAQ (reference sequence). This CDR3 is CASSSGLKKDKNIQYF. The CDR3 DNA is TGTGCCAGCAGCTCGGGACTCAAAAAGGACAAAAACATTCAGTACTTC.

This clonotype showed up many times. The rearrangement links TRBV28 to TRBJ1-1; D might be TRBD1 (6 bases). V shed 6 bases and J shed 0 bases, with 11 bases lying between them. This CDR3 is 14 amino acids long. Germline CDR1 MDHEN, CDR2 SYDVKM. CDR3 loop: CASRTYRVNTEAFF. DNA of the CDR3: TGTGCCAGCAGGACCTACAGGGTGAACACTGAAGCTTTCTTT.

This clonotype was counted ten times or more. The chain couples TRBV18 to TRBJ2-5; D not certain. The CDR3 is made up of 13 amino acids. The V gene lost 2 bases and the J gene lost 4 bases, with 8 bases spanning the gap. Germline-derived CDR1 and CDR2 are KGHSH and LQKENI. The CDR3 loop reads CASSPGVGETQYF. CDR3 nucleotides: TGTGCCAGCTCACCAGGAGTCGGAGAGACCCAGTACTTC.

The sample holds many counts of this clonotype. The V call is TRBV28, the J call TRBJ1-6, with TRBD1 matching 9 bases. The CDR3 loop spans 17 amino acids. In germline, CDR1 is MDHEN, CDR2 SYDVKM. Trimming took 6 bases from V and 10 from J; bases not matched to a gene: 16. The CDR3 DNA is TGTGCCAGCAGCTCACCCTCTACAGGGGGCGCGGGATCACCCCTCCACTTT. Its translation is CASSSPSTGGAGSPLHF.

This clonotype was counted at least ten times. The DNA for the CDR3 is TGCGCCAGCAGTGGAAGCGAGGACCCACAAGAGACCCAGTACTTC. This sequence encodes CASSGSEDPQETQYF. The chain links TRBV10-2 to TRBJ2-5; D call uncertain. V was shortened by 4 bases and J by 2 bases, with 14 bases between the two germline ends. Germline-derived CDR1 and CDR2 are WSHSY and SAAADI. This CDR3 has 15 amino acids.

Comments on this clonotype: A clone one base away is much larger, so this may be a read error. This sequence joins TRBV20-1 and TRBJ1-2, with TRBD1 matching 7 bases. Germline V gene sequence: CDR1 DFQATT, CDR2 SNEGSKA (reference sequence). The V segment lost 6 bases and the J segment 8 bases; nucleotides outside the gene matches: 21. The CDR3 consists of 16 residues. The CDR3 reads CSATAQGTNFVGGYTF. The DNA of the CDR3 is TGCAGTGCGACCGCACAGGGGACGAATTTCGTAGGAGGCTACACCTTC.

This chain joins TRBV6-2 or TRBV6-3 and TRBJ2-5; TRBD2 might be the D (6 bases). Trimming took 7 bases from V and 2 from J, leaving 11 bases between them. This CDR3 is 13 amino acids long. Per the germline V gene, CDR1 is MNHEY and CDR2 is SVGEGT. The CDR3 region has the DNA TGTGCCAGCAAAAGGGCGGGACAAGAGACCCAGTACTTC. This gives the protein CASKRAGQETQYF.

This clonotype was seen repeatedly, ten times or more. The chain carries TRBV2 and TRBJ2-7, with no clear D. The V and J ends lost 6 bases and 3 bases respectively, with 15 bases between them. Germline CDR1 SNHLY, CDR2 FYNNEI. CDR3 size: 14 residues. CDR3 DNA: TGTGCCAGCAGGGGAACCTATACAGTCTACGAGCAGTACTTC. It is translated as CASRGTYTVYEQYF. The variable domain in full, completed from reference TRBV2 and TRBJ2-7, reads EPEVTQTPSHQVTQMGQEVILRCVPISNHLYFYWYRQILGQKVEFLVSFYNNEISEKSEIFDDQFSVERPDGSNFTLKIRSTKLEDSAMYFCASRGTYTVYEQYFGPGTRLTVT.

This clonotype came up many times. J is TRBJ1-1 and V is TRBV6-1; 7 bases line up with TRBD1. In germline, CDR1 is MNHNS, CDR2 SASEGT. V lost 6 bases, J lost 1 base, and 8 bases stayed unmatched. This CDR3 is 15 amino acids long. The DNA of the CDR3 is TGTGCCAGCAGCCCGACAGGGTTCGGGAACACTGAAGCTTTCTTT. The encoded protein is CASSPTGFGNTEAFF.

This clonotype was seen at least ten times. The gene calls are TRBV6-2 or TRBV6-3 and TRBJ1-5; D is ambiguous. The CDR3 loop spans 13 amino acids. Germline CDR1 is MNHEY and CDR2 is SVGEGT. V was shortened by 6 bases and J by 6 bases, with 12 bases between the two germline ends. The CDR3 bases are TGTGCCAGCAGAGATACCGCGAGTCAGCCCCAGCATTTT. As protein: CASRDTASQPQHF.

This clonotype was counted many times. The chain combines TRBV2 with TRBJ1-1, with D maybe TRBD1 (5 bases). Germline V gene sequence: CDR1 SNHLY, CDR2 FYNNEI. This CDR3 contains 14 residues. Trimming cost V 2 bases and J 0 bases, with 7 bases left between them. The CDR3 protein is CASSEIQVNTEAFF. The DNA for the CDR3 is TGTGCCAGCAGTGAAATACAGGTGAACACTGAAGCTTTCTTT.

This clonotype appeared many times. This rearrangement joins TRBV7-9 to TRBJ2-7; D unresolved. This CDR3 has 11 residues. V shed 7 bases and J shed 4 bases, with 8 bases lying between them. Germline loops: CDR1 SEHNR, CDR2 FQNEAQ (reference sequence). CDR3 DNA: TGTGCCAGCACCCCCGTGTACGAGCAGTACTTC. Protein sequence: CASTPVYEQYF.

This clonotype came up many times. The gene calls are TRBV28 and TRBJ2-7; TRBD2 is a possible D gene (6 bases). V lost 1 base and J lost 7, with 8 bases in between. Germline V gene lookup returns CDR1 MDHEN and CDR2 SYDVKM. The CDR3 loop spans 12 amino acids. CDR3 nucleotides: TGTGCCAGCAGTTTATTGGGAGGAGAGCAGTACTTC. Protein sequence: CASSLLGGEQYF. Full variable domain (remainder filled in from reference TRBV28 and TRBJ2-7): DVKVTQSSRYLVKRTGEKVFLECVQDMDHENMFWYRQDPGLGLRLIYFSYDVKMKEKGDIPEGYSVSREKKERFSLILESASTNQTSMYLCASSLLGGEQYFGPGTRLTVT.

The chain uses TRBV6-2 or TRBV6-3 and TRBJ2-2; 7 nucleotides align to TRBD1. Losses at the gene ends were 2 bases for V and 3 bases for J; bases not matched to a gene: 15. CDR3 length: 19 amino acids. Germline V gene lookup returns CDR1 MNHEY and CDR2 SVGEGT. CDR3 residues: CASSYPMAGRGGYTGELFF. CDR3 nucleotides: TGTGCCAGCAGTTACCCGATGGCAGGGAGAGGGGGCTACACCGGGGAGCTGTTTTTT.

This clonotype was picked up many times. The chain is built from TRBV6-1 and TRBJ1-2; no definite D call. Germline CDR1 and CDR2: MNHNS and SASEGT. V dropped 0 bases and J dropped 6 bases, with 20 bases sitting between them. This CDR3 contains 17 residues. Here the CDR3 reads CASSEALRGTPRDGYTF. The CDR3 DNA follows: TGTGCCAGCAGTGAAGCGCTTCGCGGCACACCACGCGATGGCTACACCTTC.

This clonotype was seen ten or more times. The V gene is TRBV6-4, the J gene TRBJ2-2; no clear D gene. V lost 3 bases and J 5 bases, leaving 7 bases between the germline ends. The CDR3 totals 13 residues. Germline values: CDR1 MRHNA, CDR2 SNTAGT. The CDR3 here is CASSERETGELFF. CDR3 bases: TGTGCCAGCAGTGAACGTGAGACCGGGGAGCTGTTTTTT.

This clonotype was seen many times. The chain carries TRBV14 and TRBJ1-1; 8 bases match TRBD1. The CDR3 consists of 15 residues. CDR1 is SGHDN and CDR2 is FVKESK in the germline V gene. Losses at the gene ends were 6 bases for V and 8 bases for J; bases not matched to a gene: 14. This CDR3 reads CASRPTGTGPQEAFF. CDR3 DNA: TGTGCCAGCAGACCAACCGGGACAGGACCCCAAGAAGCTTTCTTT.

This clonotype was seen ten or more times. The chain employs TRBV7-9 and TRBJ1-1; D remains ambiguous. Germline CDR1 and CDR2: SEHNR and FQNEAQ (reference sequence). This CDR3 is 12 amino acids long. V lost 3 bases and J 2 bases, leaving 4 bases between the germline ends. As DNA, the CDR3 is TGTGCCAGCAGCTTGGACAACACTGAAGCTTTCTTT. Its translation is CASSLDNTEAFF.

The sample holds many counts of this clonotype. V is TRBV7-2 and J is TRBJ1-2; D is perhaps TRBD1 (5 bases). In germline, CDR1 is SGHTA, CDR2 FQGNSA. V was cut by 2 bases and J by 7 bases, with 17 bases left in between. The CDR3 length is 15 residues. The CDR3 protein is CASSLRRAGPSGYTF. Here the CDR3 DNA reads TGTGCCAGCAGCTTAAGGCGGGCAGGGCCTAGTGGCTACACCTTC.

This clonotype was seen repeatedly, ten times or more. The rearrangement links TRBV6-2 or TRBV6-3 to TRBJ1-1; D gene unclear. The CDR3 loop spans 15 amino acids. Germline V lookup: CDR1 MNHEY, CDR2 SVGEGT. V was shortened by 6 bases and J by 0 bases, with 14 bases between the two germline ends. CDR3 bases: TGTGCCAGCAGGAAATTGGCAGGAGTGAACACTGAAGCTTTCTTT. Its protein is CASRKLAGVNTEAFF.

This clonotype was seen ten or more times. In DNA form, the CDR3 reads TGTGCCAGCAGTGATGAAGCGAACACTGAAGCTTTCTTT. Translating it yields CASSDEANTEAFF. V gene TRBV2 combines with J gene TRBJ1-1; D ambiguous. The length of the CDR3 is 13 residues. Trimming pared 3 bases from V and 1 base from J, leaving 6 bases between. Per germline, CDR1 SNHLY and CDR2 FYNNEI.

This clonotype was seen ten or more times. The gene calls are TRBV7-8 and TRBJ2-5; 7 bases agree with TRBD2. V lost 2 bases and J lost 3; bases outside the gene matches: 9. Germline V CDR1 and CDR2: SGHVS, FQNEAQ. The CDR3 is 16 residues long. CDR3 coding DNA: TGTGCCAGCAGCTTAAGGTGGGCTAGCGGAGAAGAGACCCAGTACTTC. This sequence encodes CASSLRWASGEETQYF.

In its sample, this clonotype was seen many times. The genes are TRBV28 and TRBJ2-7; 7 positions match TRBD1. The CDR3 has 18 residues. Germline trimming cut 6 bases from V and 8 bases from J; bases unmatched to any gene: 25. The germline CDR1 and CDR2 sequences are MDHEN and SYDVKM. The CDR3 region has the DNA TGTGCCAGCAGAAAAAAGCCGGGACAGTACGTTCTAAGCCGCCAGCAGTACTTC. This codes for CASRKKPGQYVLSRQQYF.